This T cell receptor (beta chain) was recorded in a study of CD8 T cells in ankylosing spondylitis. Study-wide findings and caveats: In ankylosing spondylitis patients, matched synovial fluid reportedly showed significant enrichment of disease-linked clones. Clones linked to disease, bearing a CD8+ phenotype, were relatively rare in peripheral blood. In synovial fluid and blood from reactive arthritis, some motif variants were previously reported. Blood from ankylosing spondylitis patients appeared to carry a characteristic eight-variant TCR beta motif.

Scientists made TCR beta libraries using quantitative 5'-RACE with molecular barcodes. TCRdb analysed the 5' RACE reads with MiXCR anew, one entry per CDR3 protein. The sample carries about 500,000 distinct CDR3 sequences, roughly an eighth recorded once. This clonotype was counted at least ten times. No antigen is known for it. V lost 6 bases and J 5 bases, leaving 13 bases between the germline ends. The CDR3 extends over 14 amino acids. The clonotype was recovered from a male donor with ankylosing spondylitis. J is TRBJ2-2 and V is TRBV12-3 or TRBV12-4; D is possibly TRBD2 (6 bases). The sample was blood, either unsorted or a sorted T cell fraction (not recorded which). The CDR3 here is CASRVRGRTGELFF. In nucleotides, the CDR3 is TGTGCCAGCAGGGTCCGAGGGAGGACCGGGGAGCTGTTTTTT.